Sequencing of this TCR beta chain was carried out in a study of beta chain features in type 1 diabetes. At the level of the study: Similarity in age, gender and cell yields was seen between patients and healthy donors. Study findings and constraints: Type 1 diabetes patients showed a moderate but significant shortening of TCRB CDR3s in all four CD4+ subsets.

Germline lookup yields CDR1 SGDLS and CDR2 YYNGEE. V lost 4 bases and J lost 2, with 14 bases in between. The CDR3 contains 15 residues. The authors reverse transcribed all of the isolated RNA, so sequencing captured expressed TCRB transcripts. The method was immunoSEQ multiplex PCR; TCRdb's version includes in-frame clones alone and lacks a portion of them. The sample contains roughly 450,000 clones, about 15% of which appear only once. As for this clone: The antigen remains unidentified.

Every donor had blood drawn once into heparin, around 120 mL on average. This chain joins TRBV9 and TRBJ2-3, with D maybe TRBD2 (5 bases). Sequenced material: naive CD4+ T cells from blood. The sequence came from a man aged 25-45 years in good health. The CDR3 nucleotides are TGTGCCAGCAGCCCACTAGTAGGCAACACAGATACGCAGTATTTT. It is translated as CASSPLVGNTDTQYF.